The next 13 T cell receptor beta chains were all read from a single sample in a study of Tregs in tolerant kidney transplant recipients. Measured with immunoSEQ multiplex PCR; TCRdb has only the in-frame clones, and not every one. The data show 46,000 or so clones, about 90% seen once. Sequenced sample: Tregs from blood. These receptor sequences come from a human donor in good health.

This sequence joins TRBV30 and TRBJ1-6, with unresolved D. V lost 7 bases, J lost 10 bases, and 14 bases lay in between. CDR3 length: 12 residues. CDR1 and CDR2 (germline): GTSNPN, SVGIG (reference sequence). The CDR3 bases are TGTGCCTCCACGGTCCCCCCCTCACCCCTCCACTTT. Its translation: CASTVPPSPLHF.

The V call is TRBV19, the J call TRBJ2-6; no definite D call. There are 15 residues in the CDR3. Germline values: CDR1 LNHDA, CDR2 SQIVND (reference sequence). The V end lost 3 bases, the J end lost 0 bases, and 6 bases lay between the germline ends. CDR3 coding DNA: TGTGCCAGTAGTATTTACAGCTCTGGGGCCAACGTCCTGACTTTC. The encoded protein is CASSIYSSGANVLTF.

This chain links TRBV12-5 with TRBJ2-7; weak D call: TRBD1 (6 bases). V dropped 6 bases and J dropped 7 bases, with 10 bases sitting between them. The CDR3 is made up of 11 amino acids. Germline assignment: CDR1 LGHNT and CDR2 FRNRAP. The CDR3 DNA follows: TGTGCTAGTGGCTCGCAGGGGGAGCAGTACTTC. This translates into CASGSQGEQYF.

This clone came up once. CDR3 sequence reads: CASSYRVSYNEQFF. The CDR3 DNA sequence: TGTGCCAGCAGTTACAGGGTCTCCTACAATGAGCAGTTCTTC. The rearrangement links TRBV6-5 to TRBJ2-1; D is unresolved. The ends were cut back, 2 bases at V and 0 bases at J, with 5 bases in the middle. The CDR3 runs 14 residues. Germline V CDR1 and CDR2: MNHEY, SVGAGI.

V and J are TRBV10-2 and TRBJ2-2; TRBD2 aligns across 11 bases. Germline CDR1 is WSHSY and CDR2 is SAAADI. Unmatched junction bases numbered 4, after V lost 4 bases and J lost 6 bases. The CDR3 length is 15 residues. CDR3 region: CASSVSGRAAGELFF. In DNA, the CDR3 is TGCGCCAGCAGTGTTAGCGGGAGGGCCGCCGGGGAGCTGTTTTTT.

In the case of this clone: At one end, the junction sequence differs from germline, possibly due to a read error. Other DNA sequences within the sample encode an identical CDR3. J is TRBJ1-3 and V is TRBV9; D not certain. The CDR3 has 14 amino acids. Germline V lookup: CDR1 SGDLS, CDR2 YYNGEE. The CDR3 loop reads CASSDGSSGNTIYF. The CDR3 DNA sequence: TGCGCCAGCAGCGACGGGAGCTCTGGAAACACCATATATTTT.

CDR3 nucleotide sequence: TGCGCCAGCAGCTCACGCGACGGAGACACCGGGGAGCTGTTTTTT. Its protein is CASSSRDGDTGELFF. The chain couples TRBV5-1 to TRBJ2-2; D gene ambiguous. The germline CDR1 and CDR2 sequences are SGHRS and YFSETQ. The V end was cut by 3 bases, the J end by 3 bases, with 12 bases between. The CDR3 spans 15 residues.

J is TRBJ1-1 and V is TRBV10-3; 7 nucleotides agree with TRBD1. In germline, CDR1 is ENHRY, CDR2 SYGVKD. V shed 6 bases, J shed 4 bases, and the junction held 5 bases outside the gene matches. CDR3 length: 13 amino acids. CDR3 protein: CAIRNRGSTEAFF. The DNA of the CDR3 is TGTGCCATCAGGAACAGGGGAAGCACTGAAGCTTTCTTT.

This sequence joins TRBV30 and TRBJ1-2, with D unclear. Germline V gives CDR1 GTSNPN, CDR2 SVGIG (reference sequence). The CDR3 runs to 13 residues. Trimming left V 3 bases short and J 7 bases short, with 15 bases between. CDR3 bases: TGTGCCTGGAGAGATTGGAGGCCCGTTGGCTACACCTTC. Translation gives CAWRDWRPVGYTF. The complete variable domain, with remaining parts taken from reference TRBV30 and TRBJ1-2, reads SQTIHQWPATLVQPVGSPLSLECTVEGTSNPNLYWYRQAAGRGLQLLFYSVGIGQISSEVPQNLSASRPQDRQFILSSKKLLLSDSGFYLCAWRDWRPVGYTFGSGTRLTVV.

The genes are TRBV4-1 and TRBJ1-1; D perhaps matches TRBD1 (5 bases). The germline V and J ends were trimmed by 1 base and 3 bases, with 15 bases remaining between them. The length of the CDR3 is 16 residues. Germline CDR1 is MGHRA and CDR2 is YSYEKL. The CDR3 protein is CASSQVGALGDTEAFF. As DNA, the CDR3 is TGCGCCAGCAGCCAAGTAGGGGCACTCGGAGACACTGAAGCTTTCTTT.

The chain links TRBV21-1 to TRBJ2-7; the table calls TRBD1, which could not be checked here. TRBV21-1 is shown as a pseudogene. The CDR3 covers 16 residues. The CDR3 protein is CASSIHRGRFAYEQYF. The CDR3 DNA reads as TGTGCCAGCAGCATCCACAGGGGGAGGTTCGCCTACGAGCAGTACTTC.

The chain carries TRBV11-1 and TRBJ1-6, with D possibly TRBD1 on 5 matching bases. CDR3 length: 18 amino acids. Germline CDR1 is SGHAT and CDR2 is FQDESV (reference sequence). V dropped 4 bases and J dropped 1 base, with 17 bases sitting between them. The CDR3 loop reads CASSSPGADSSYNSPLHF. The CDR3 DNA reads as TGTGCCAGCAGCTCACCCGGGGCCGACAGTTCCTATAATTCACCCCTCCACTTT. The complete variable domain, with remaining parts taken from reference TRBV11-1 and TRBJ1-6, reads EAEVAQSPRYKITEKSQAVAFWCDPISGHATLYWYRQILGQGPELLVQFQDESVVDDSQLPKDRFSAERLKGVDSTLKIQPAELGDSAMYLCASSSPGADSSYNSPLHFGNGTRLTVT.

This clone was seen once. V is TRBV30 and J is TRBJ1-2; D unclear. V was trimmed by 2 bases and J by 8 bases, leaving 15 bases between them. CDR1 is GTSNPN and CDR2 is SVGIG in the germline V gene (reference sequence). CDR3 length: 13 amino acids. The CDR3 loop reads CAWSYQRAWGYTF. As DNA, the CDR3 is TGTGCCTGGAGTTATCAGAGGGCGTGGGGCTACACCTTC.